This T cell receptor (beta chain) was captured by sequencing in a study of long-term antiretroviral therapy in people with HIV. Whole-study results and caveats: Clones that expanded before ART (that is, prior to treatment) dominated the repertoire at all time points.

Note on this clone: Its antigen remains unidentified.

Version v3.0 of the immunoSEQ assay was performed at survey level. The assay was immunoSEQ multiplex PCR, and TCRdb's table has in-frame clones only and misses some. The repertoire holds around 21,000 clones, with about 85% as singletons. The CDR3 sequence is 16 residues long. Germline V CDR1 and CDR2: MGHRA, YSYEKL. With 4 bases clipped from V and 4 bases from J, the junction kept 9 bases outside the gene matches. Sequenced material: unsorted PBMCs, taken 1.9 years after starting antiretroviral therapy. The TCR was taken from a woman aged 45-59 years with HIV. The chain has TRBV4-1 and TRBJ1-4; TRBD1 matches 7 bases. This CDR3 reads CASSRTGDSFNEKLFF. The CDR3 DNA sequence: TGCGCCAGCAGCCGGACAGGAGACAGTTTTAATGAAAAACTGTTTTTT.